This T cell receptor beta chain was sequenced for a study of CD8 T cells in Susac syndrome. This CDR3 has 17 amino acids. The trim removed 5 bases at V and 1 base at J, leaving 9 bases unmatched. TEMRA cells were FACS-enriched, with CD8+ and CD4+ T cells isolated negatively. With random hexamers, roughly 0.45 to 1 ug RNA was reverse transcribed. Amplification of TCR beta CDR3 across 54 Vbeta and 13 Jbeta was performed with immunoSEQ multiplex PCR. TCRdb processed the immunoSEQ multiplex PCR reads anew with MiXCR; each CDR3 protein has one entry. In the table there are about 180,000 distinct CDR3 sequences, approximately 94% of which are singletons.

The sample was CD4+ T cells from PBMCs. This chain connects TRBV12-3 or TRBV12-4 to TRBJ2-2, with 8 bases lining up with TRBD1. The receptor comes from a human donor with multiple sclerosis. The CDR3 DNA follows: TGTGCCAGCAGTCCGACCGGCGGGACAGGGAACACCGGGGAGCTGTTTTTT. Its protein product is CASSPTGGTGNTGELFF.